This TCR beta chain was recorded in a study of shared clonotypes between healthy human individuals (TCRdb year 2020). Regarding the complete study: The cohort included three men and a couple of women between 18 and 49 years of age. To estimate repertoire size and how much clonotype sharing occurs between individuals, the study deeply sequenced the blood TCR repertoires of five healthy adults. To increase sequencing depth and limit assay-specific biases, TCR repertoire library preparation and sequencing were carried out by different laboratories using diverse techniques. Leukapheresis yielded between about 0.8 and 9.5 billion PBMCs per donor. For each donor, CD4 naive and CD4 memory were each given three plates, CD8 naive was given two plates, and CD8 memory was given one plate.

TCR CDR3 regions were amplified from genomic DNA by multiplex PCR using the deep immunoSEQ assay. Extracted genomic DNA from each cell subset was distributed evenly across all wells of several immunoSEQ 96-well plates, and each plate was treated as a replicate. For sorted subsets, each replicate PCR was loaded with 200 ng genomic DNA, equivalent to 25,000 to 35,000 T cell genomes. Purified libraries were measured with a Qubit 3.0 fluorometer, size-checked on a Bioanalyzer 2100, and measured again with the KAPA Library Quantification kit. Each immunoSEQ 96-well plate was sequenced on its own single-read 150-cycle Illumina NextSeq 550 flow cell. Per the authors' processing: Because only junctional sequences without quality scores were contained in the immunoSEQ output, filtering matching that applied to full-length reads could not be performed. Sequences were annotated with PyIR, a Python wrapper for IgBLAST v1.9, and V/J genes and CDR3 were assigned using IMGT germline references. Any read was removed if the V/J assignment was weak (E-value above 1e-6), the CDR3 was missing, or the read contained stop codons, out-of-frame junctions, or ambiguous translated residues. A V3J clonotype was defined by an identical inferred V gene, J gene, and CDR3 amino acid sequence. The percentage overlap between two repertoires was calculated by dividing the number of shared unique clonotypes by the size of the smaller repertoire. Repertoire richness was assessed with RTK rarefaction, the Chao1 estimator, and Recon v2.1 estimates of unobserved clonotypes. Generation probabilities were computed with OLGA for all TCRbeta clonotypes obtained by the gDNA method from several donors. TCRdb took over this immuneACCESS table, retaining in-frame rearrangements with V and J assigned. Such tables are incomplete; in checked studies, under half of the missing clones stem from an unresolved V gene, and the remainder is unexplained. V, J and clone size reflect that table, while D and trimming were determined from the DNA. Here the sample has approximately 82,000 clones; 60% to 80% occur a single time. The ten largest clones add up to over 50% of the sample.

The donors were healthy, HIV-negative adults with no recently reported acute infections or vaccinations. Only Caucasian adults living in Nashville, Tennessee, USA were represented among the donors. CD8 memory samples consisted of magnetically selected CD45RO+ cells combined with CCR7-negative CD45RA+ effector memory (TemRA) cells. Blood was collected by leukapheresis, and PBMCs were isolated by Ficoll-Histopaque density gradient centrifugation and then cryopreserved in liquid nitrogen vapor phase. Analytical flow cytometry was used to check the purity and quantity of every magnetically sorted T cell population. From each sorted fraction, genomic DNA was isolated and quantified by UV absorbance on a Nanodrop 2000c. Study-wide findings and limitations: Only blood was sampled, and tissue TCR repertoires likely differ from those in blood. The genetic and exposure-history diversity represented was limited by the small number of donors. Larger estimated clonotype richness was generally found for naive subsets than for memory subsets. Based on pairwise subsampling, the degree of clonotype sharing among donors was expected to be affected by sequencing depth. When a handful of donors were compared, the shared fraction of clonotypes was around 5% for naive CD4, 3.5% for naive CD8, 2% to 2.5% for memory CD4, and 0.4% for memory CD8. Higher generation probabilities were observed for clonotypes shared by all four sorted-subset donors than for non-shared clonotypes. Incomplete sequencing was indicated by rarefaction of sorted-subset datasets, despite the large sequencing depth.

As to this clone: The antigen it recognizes is unknown. No per-base quality is available; no much larger clone lies one base away. Other DNA variants within this sample encode the same CDR3.

The TCR originated in a man aged 30 to 45 in good health. The sequenced sample consisted of memory CD8+ T cells sorted from blood. In the paper's terms, the cell subset or site label means: CD45RO+ cells pooled with CCR7-negative TemRA cells.

CDR3 sequence: CASSSGYGYTF. The base sequence is TGTGCCAGCAGCTCAGGATACGGCTACACCTTC. This receptor chain uses TRBV6-5 and TRBJ1-2; no D gene can be assigned with confidence. V lost 6 bases and J lost 8 bases; the stretch between them is 10 bases long. The CDR3 covers 11 residues, taking in both the cysteine and the phenylalanine. Only CDR3 DNA is held: 33 bases, read in frame from base 1. The germline V gene provides CDR1 MNHEY and CDR2 SVGAGI.